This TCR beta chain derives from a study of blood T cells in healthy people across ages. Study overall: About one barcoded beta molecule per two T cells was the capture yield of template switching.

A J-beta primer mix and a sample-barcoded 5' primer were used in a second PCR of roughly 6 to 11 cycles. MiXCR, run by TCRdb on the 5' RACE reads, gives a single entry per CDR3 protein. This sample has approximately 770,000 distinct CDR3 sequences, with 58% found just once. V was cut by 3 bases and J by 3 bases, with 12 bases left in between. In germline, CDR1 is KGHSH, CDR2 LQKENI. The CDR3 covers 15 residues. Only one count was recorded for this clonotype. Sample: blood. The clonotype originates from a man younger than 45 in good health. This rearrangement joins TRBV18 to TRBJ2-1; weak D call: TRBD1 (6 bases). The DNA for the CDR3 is TGTGCCAGCTCACCCGGACAGACCTTCTACAATGAGCAGTTCTTC. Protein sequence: CASSPGQTFYNEQFF.